These 13 T cell receptor beta chains were all obtained from the same sample, sequenced in a study of blood T cell repertoires in COVID-19. TCRdb's table, derived via immunoSEQ multiplex PCR, lists solely in-frame clones and lacks some. The data contain around 40,000 clones, roughly nine tenths of them singletons. The sample was peripheral blood. These receptors were taken from a man aged 25 to 40 with active or convalescent COVID-19.

V is TRBV19 and J is TRBJ1-5, with 9 nucleotides matching TRBD1. Germline lookup yields CDR1 LNHDA and CDR2 SQIVND (reference sequence). J gave up 0 bases and V 3 bases, and 6 bases lay outside the gene matches. The CDR3 is made up of 17 amino acids. CDR3 DNA: TGTGCCAGTAGTATGGGACAGGGACTTTATAGCAATCAGCCCCAGCATTTT. This sequence encodes CASSMGQGLYSNQPQHF.

The chain employs TRBV18 and TRBJ1-2; D is perhaps TRBD1 (6 bases). The CDR3 has 15 amino acids. Trimming stripped 3 bases from V and 0 bases from J, with 11 bases between. In germline, CDR1 is KGHSH, CDR2 LQKENI. CDR3 residues: CASSPRRDTNYGYTF. DNA for the CDR3: TGTGCCAGCTCACCGCGAAGGGACACTAACTATGGCTACACCTTC.

J is TRBJ2-7 and V is TRBV6-1; TRBD1 agrees at 7 bases. Germline assignment: CDR1 MNHNS and CDR2 SASEGT. V lost 3 bases and J lost 13; bases outside the gene matches: 6. This CDR3 has 11 amino acids. Here the CDR3 reads CASSDRQGRYV. The CDR3 DNA reads as TGTGCCAGCAGTGACCGACAGGGCCGATACGTC.

The CDR3 DNA is TGTGCCAGCAGCTCCTGGACTAGCGGGGGTGAGCAGTTCTTC. Translating it yields CASSSWTSGGEQFF. This sequence joins TRBV11-3 and TRBJ2-1, with 13 nucleotides matching TRBD2. The CDR3 covers 14 residues. Germline values: CDR1 SGHNT, CDR2 YENEEA. V shed 4 bases and J 9 bases; nucleotides not matched to a gene: 3.

The chain links TRBV11-2 to TRBJ1-5, with D uncertain. Per germline, CDR1 SGHAT and CDR2 FQNNGV. The CDR3 consists of 15 residues. Trimming stripped 5 bases from V and 5 bases from J, with 16 bases between. The CDR3 reads CASSPSAALDQPQHF. In nucleotides, the CDR3 is TGTGCCAGCAGCCCTAGCGCCGCCCTGGATCAGCCCCAGCATTTT.

The chain recombines TRBV12-3 or TRBV12-4 with TRBJ1-2; 8 bases agree with TRBD1. This CDR3 has 13 residues. Unmatched junction bases numbered 2, after V lost 6 bases and J lost 2 bases. CDR3 amino acids: CASSHRGNYGYTF. The CDR3 region has the DNA TGTGCCAGCAGCCACAGGGGGAACTATGGCTACACCTTC.

The chain uses TRBV5-6 and TRBJ2-1; 7 bases match TRBD1. This CDR3 region has 16 residues. Germline-derived CDR1 and CDR2 are SGHDT and YYEEEE. V gave up 3 bases and J gave up 1 base; unmatched junction bases: 7. The CDR3 region has the DNA TGTGCCAGCAGCTCCTCGACAGGGCGGTCCTACAATGAGCAGTTCTTC. Its translation is CASSSSTGRSYNEQFF.

V gene TRBV7-2 combines with J gene TRBJ1-5; the D gene is possibly TRBD1 (5 bases). The CDR3 extends over 13 amino acids. The germline gives CDR1 SGHTA, CDR2 FQGNSA. Trimming left V 1 base short and J 9 bases short, with 10 bases between. The CDR3 DNA sequence: TGTGCCAGCAGCTTAGGACAGCTCGGGCCCCAGCATTTT. Translating it yields CASSLGQLGPQHF.

The rearrangement links TRBV10-2 to TRBJ2-7; 8 nucleotides line up with TRBD1. Looked up from germline, CDR1 is WSHSY and CDR2 is SAAADI. The V segment lost 2 bases and the J segment 0 bases; nucleotides outside the gene matches: 0. The CDR3 is 14 amino acids. As DNA, the CDR3 is TGCGCCAGCAGTGAGACAGGGGGCTCCTACGAGCAGTACGTC. Translating gives CASSETGGSYEQYV.

J is TRBJ2-7 and V is TRBV6-5, with 15 bases matching TRBD2. V was pared by 4 bases and J by 5 bases, with 6 bases of the junction left unmatched. Looked up from germline, CDR1 is MNHEY and CDR2 is SVGAGI. This CDR3 is 16 amino acids long. Here the CDR3 DNA reads TGTGCCAGCAGTTGGACTAGCGGGGGGGGCGAGGACGAGCAGTACTTC. This encodes CASSWTSGGGEDEQYF.

This sequence joins TRBV2 and TRBJ2-2, with 11 bases lining up with TRBD2. Germline loops: CDR1 SNHLY, CDR2 FYNNEI. The V gene end was trimmed by 8 bases and the J gene end by 7 bases; junction bases not matched to a gene: 15. The CDR3 length is 17 residues. The CDR3 loop reads CASRFITSGRLIGELFF. In nucleotides, the CDR3 is TGTGCCAGCCGCTTTATTACTAGCGGGAGATTGATCGGGGAGCTGTTTTTT.

The chain couples TRBV6-5 to TRBJ2-7, with TRBD1 matching 11 bases. The CDR3 covers 15 residues. Germline lookup yields CDR1 MNHEY and CDR2 SVGAGI. After removal of 6 bases from V and 1 base from J, the junction contained 5 bases not matched to a gene. For the CDR3, the DNA is TGTGCCAGCAGCCCCGGGACAGGGGGGTCCTACGAGCAGTACGTC. Its translation: CASSPGTGGSYEQYV.

The chain links TRBV18 to TRBJ2-1, with D possibly TRBD2 on 6 matching bases. Germline V gene data show CDR1 as KGHSH and CDR2 as LQKENI. Trimming took off 5 bases at V and 3 bases at J, with 20 bases between the two ends. The CDR3 sequence is 17 residues long. The CDR3 region is CASSKISGSGLYNEQFF. CDR3 in DNA: TGTGCCAGCTCAAAGATATCCGGGTCGGGACTCTACAATGAGCAGTTCTTC.